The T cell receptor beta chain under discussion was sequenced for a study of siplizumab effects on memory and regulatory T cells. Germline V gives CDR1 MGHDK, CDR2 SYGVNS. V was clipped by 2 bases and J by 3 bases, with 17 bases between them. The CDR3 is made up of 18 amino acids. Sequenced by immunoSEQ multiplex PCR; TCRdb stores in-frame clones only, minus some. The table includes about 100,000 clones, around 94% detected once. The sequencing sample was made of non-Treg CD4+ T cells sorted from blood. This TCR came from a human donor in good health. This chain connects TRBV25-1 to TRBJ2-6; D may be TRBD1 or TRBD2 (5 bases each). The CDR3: CASSEAYGGVSGANVLTF. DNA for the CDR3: TGTGCCAGCAGTGAAGCATATGGGGGTGTGAGTGGGGCCAACGTCCTGACTTTC. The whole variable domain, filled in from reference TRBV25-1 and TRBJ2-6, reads EADIYQTPRYLVIGTGKKITLECSQTMGHDKMYWYQQDPGMELHLIHYSYGVNSTEKGDLSSESTVSRIRTEHFPLTLESARPSHTSQYLCASSEAYGGVSGANVLTFGAGSRLTVL.